What follows describes a single T cell receptor (beta chain). The data belong to a study of OX40 agonist ivuxolimab in advanced cancers. This CDR3 spans 15 amino acids. V dropped 6 bases and J dropped 1 base, with 15 bases sitting between them. Germline CDR1 and CDR2: SGHTA and FQGNSA. The data were produced by immunoSEQ multiplex PCR, yet TCRdb's version contains in-frame clones alone and is incomplete. The sample yields 90,000 to 150,000 clones, around 87% seen once. The material was CD4+ or CD8+ T cells sorted from blood, obtained in a trial of the OX40 agonist ivuxolimab. The sequence was obtained from an adult with an advanced solid tumor such as melanoma, head and neck, liver or kidney cancer. This rearrangement joins TRBV7-2 to TRBJ2-5, with D unclear. DNA of the CDR3: TGTGCCAGCAGTCGTACGTCGATGCCCCAAGAGACCCAGTACTTC. Protein product: CASSRTSMPQETQYF.